What follows are 21 T cell receptor beta chains derived from one specimen sequenced in a study of CD8 T cells in Susac syndrome. RNA in amounts of roughly 0.5 to 1 ug was reverse transcribed with random hexamers. TCRdb reprocessed the immunoSEQ multiplex PCR reads via MiXCR and lists one record per CDR3 protein. The sample consists of roughly 400,000 distinct CDR3 sequences, more than 80% of them appearing once. Sequenced material: CD8+ T cells from PBMCs. The receptor set was obtained from a human donor with multiple sclerosis.

The chain couples TRBV5-5 to TRBJ1-1; the D is unclear. This CDR3 contains 14 residues. CDR1 SGHKS and CDR2 YYEKEE come from the germline V gene (reference sequence). V was clipped by 5 bases and J by 1 base, with 12 bases between them. The CDR3 protein is CASRLTAANTEAFF. The CDR3 DNA follows: TGTGCCAGCAGGTTGACGGCAGCGAACACTGAAGCTTTCTTT.

V gene TRBV30 combines with J gene TRBJ1-2; D unresolved. CDR1 and CDR2 from the germline V gene are GTSNPN and SVGIG (reference sequence). Trimming took 2 bases from V and 1 from J, leaving 8 bases between them. This CDR3 has 13 amino acids. CDR3 loop: CAWSWVGNYGYTF. Here the CDR3 DNA reads TGTGCCTGGAGTTGGGTGGGTAACTATGGCTACACCTTC.

The chain employs TRBV7-9 and TRBJ2-7, with 8 bases aligning to TRBD1. The trim removed 4 bases at V and 2 bases at J, leaving 19 bases unmatched. The CDR3 consists of 19 residues. In germline, CDR1 is SEHNR, CDR2 FQNEAQ (reference sequence). The CDR3 region has the DNA TGTGCCAGCAGCTCTCAGAGGAGGGCACTGACAGGGGATACCTACGAGCAGTACTTC. Amino acid sequence: CASSSQRRALTGDTYEQYF.

The V and J genes are TRBV14 and TRBJ1-2; 9 nucleotides align to TRBD1. This CDR3 has 14 residues. The junction had 3 bases not matched to a gene; V was cut back by 2 bases and J by 5 bases. The germline V gene encodes CDR1 SGHDN and CDR2 FVKESK. CDR3 in amino acids: CASSQTGGTYGYTF. CDR3 bases: TGTGCCAGCAGCCAAACAGGGGGCACGTATGGCTACACCTTC.

The J gene is TRBJ1-1, the V gene TRBV4-1; maybe TRBD1 (6 bases). Germline loops: CDR1 MGHRA, CDR2 YSYEKL. CDR3 length: 15 residues. The germline V and J ends were trimmed by 1 base and 2 bases, with 11 bases remaining between them. CDR3 coding DNA: TGCGCCAGCAGCCAAGCGGGACATTCTAACACTGAAGCTTTCTTT. Protein: CASSQAGHSNTEAFF.

J is TRBJ2-3 and V is TRBV2, with unresolved D. CDR1 and CDR2 from the germline V gene are SNHLY and FYNNEI. The CDR3 is 15 amino acids. The V gene lost 6 bases and the J gene lost 1 base, with 14 bases spanning the gap. The CDR3 spells CASSDVAGRTDTQYF. CDR3 sequence (DNA): TGTGCCAGCAGCGATGTCGCAGGTCGCACAGATACGCAGTATTTT.

The V gene is TRBV13, the J gene TRBJ1-6, with a possible D match to TRBD1 (6 bases). The V and J ends lost 0 bases and 5 bases respectively, with 8 bases between them. The CDR3 runs 15 residues. The germline V gene has CDR1 PRHDT and CDR2 FYEKMQ (reference sequence). The CDR3 loop reads CASSLGDRDNSPLHF. CDR3 nucleotides: TGTGCCAGCAGCTTAGGGGACAGAGATAATTCACCCCTCCACTTT.

The rearrangement links TRBV30 to TRBJ1-1; D unclear. The CDR3 spans 13 residues. V was shortened by 1 base and J by 5 bases, with 11 bases between the two germline ends. From germline, CDR1 is GTSNPN and CDR2 SVGIG (reference sequence). The CDR3 here is CAWSDLTRTEAFF. The CDR3, as DNA: TGTGCCTGGAGTGACTTGACACGGACTGAAGCTTTCTTT.

This sequence joins TRBV19 and TRBJ2-1; D gene uncertain. Trimming cost V 0 bases and J 2 bases, with 11 bases left between them. The germline V gene encodes CDR1 LNHDA and CDR2 SQIVND (reference sequence). The CDR3 consists of 16 residues. The CDR3 coding sequence is TGTGCCAGTAGTATAGAGGGCAGTCTCCCCTACAATGAGCAGTTCTTC. This translates into CASSIEGSLPYNEQFF. Supplemented by reference TRBV19 and TRBJ2-1, the full variable domain reads DGGITQSPKYLFRKEGQNVTLSCEQNLNHDAMYWYRQDPGQGLRLIYYSQIVNDFQKGDIAEGYSVSREKKESFPLTVTSAQKNPTAFYLCASSIEGSLPYNEQFFGPGTRLTVL.

The rearrangement uses TRBV2 and TRBJ1-1; TRBD1 matches at 9 bases. V gave up 7 bases and J gave up 3 bases; unmatched junction bases: 6. This CDR3 has 14 amino acids. The germline CDR1 and CDR2 sequences are SNHLY and FYNNEI. CDR3 residues: CASTGQGWDTEAFF. The CDR3 region has the DNA TGTGCCAGCACTGGACAGGGGTGGGACACTGAAGCTTTCTTT.

This rearrangement joins TRBV4-2 to TRBJ2-2; a possible D gene is TRBD1 (5 bases). In germline, CDR1 is LGHNA, CDR2 YNFKEQ. V dropped 1 base and J dropped 7 bases, with 19 bases sitting between them. The CDR3 is 17 residues long. The CDR3 spells CASSQGAGQGWGGELFF. The CDR3 coding sequence is TGTGCCAGCAGCCAAGGAGCCGGACAAGGTTGGGGCGGGGAGCTGTTTTTT.

The chain couples TRBV7-9 to TRBJ2-2; TRBD1 matches at 8 bases. V dropped 6 bases and J dropped 1; count of bases not matched to a gene: 4. The CDR3 sequence is 15 residues long. Germline loops: CDR1 SEHNR, CDR2 FQNEAQ (reference sequence). CDR3 amino acids: CASRKGQENTGELFF. CDR3 DNA sequence: TGTGCCAGCAGGAAGGGACAGGAGAACACCGGGGAGCTGTTTTTT.

The CDR3 nucleotides are TGTGCCAGCAACGAGCCCTCGGATGAGCAGTTCTTC. This encodes CASNEPSDEQFF. The V and J genes are TRBV6-5 and TRBJ2-1; the D is unclear. V was shortened by 7 bases and J by 8 bases, with 12 bases between the two germline ends. This CDR3 has 12 residues. Germline V CDR1 and CDR2: MNHEY, SVGAGI.

This clonotype was observed once. This chain connects TRBV23-1 to TRBJ2-1, with 10 bases fitting TRBD2. TRBV23-1 is sorted into the ORF group, with uncertain function. Trimming removed 0 bases from V and 7 bases from J; junction bases left unmatched: 18. The CDR3 is 20 amino acids. CDR3 sequence (DNA): TGCGCCAGCAGTCAATCACCGGTAGCGGGAGGCCCCCCATCGGGGAATGAGCAGTTCTTC. It codes for CASSQSPVAGGPPSGNEQFF.

The chain joins TRBV27 to TRBJ1-6, with TRBD1 matching over 7 bases. The germline CDR1 and CDR2 sequences are MNHEY and SMNVEV (reference sequence). V trimming: 3 bases; J trimming: 7 bases; junction bases outside the gene matches: 3. The CDR3 is made up of 14 amino acids. The CDR3 reads CASSFLQGNSPLHF. The CDR3 DNA reads as TGTGCCAGCAGTTTCCTACAGGGGAATTCACCCCTCCACTTT.

The chain has TRBV20-1 and TRBJ2-7, with TRBD1 as a possible D gene (6 bases). There are 14 residues in the CDR3. With 0 bases removed from V and 2 bases from J, the gap between germline ends came to 11 bases. CDR1 and CDR2 from the germline V gene are DFQATT and SNEGSKA (reference sequence). DNA of the CDR3: TGCAGTGCTAGAGATTCGCGGACAGCCTACGAGCAGTACTTC. It encodes CSARDSRTAYEQYF.

The chain joins TRBV29-1 to TRBJ2-1, with TRBD2 matching over 9 bases. CDR3 length: 16 amino acids. CDR1 SQVTM and CDR2 ANQGSEA come from the germline V gene. J lost 4 bases, V lost 2 bases, and 9 bases had no gene match. CDR3 in amino acids: CSVEWASTSGYNEQFF. CDR3 coding DNA: TGCAGCGTTGAATGGGCTTCGACTAGCGGTTACAATGAGCAGTTCTTC.

The J gene is TRBJ2-2, the V gene TRBV27; D not resolved. The CDR3 runs 14 residues. V was clipped by 4 bases and J by 3 bases, with 9 bases between them. Germline CDR1 is MNHEY and CDR2 is SMNVEV (reference sequence). This CDR3 is CASSYGGDTGELFF. The DNA of the CDR3 is TGTGCCAGCAGTTACGGTGGGGACACCGGGGAGCTGTTTTTT.

This rearrangement joins TRBV7-9 to TRBJ2-7; D possibly corresponds to TRBD1 (5 bases). From germline, CDR1 is SEHNR and CDR2 FQNEAQ (reference sequence). The CDR3 contains 11 residues. Trimming removed 11 bases from V and 6 bases from J, with 14 bases in between. The CDR3 nucleotides read TGTGCCTCCCAGACAGCGTCCGAGCAGTACTTC. This encodes CASQTASEQYF.

This clonotype was detected once. V usage is TRBV30 and J usage is TRBJ1-5; D might be TRBD1 (5 bases). CDR1 and CDR2 (germline): GTSNPN, SVGIG (reference sequence). This CDR3 region has 16 residues. The V end lost 5 bases, the J end lost 0 bases, and 17 bases lay between the germline ends. CDR3 DNA sequence: TGTGCCTGGGGGACCGGGGCAGCACCTAGCAATCAGCCCCAGCATTTT. Its translation: CAWGTGAAPSNQPQHF.

The count of this clonotype is one. This rearrangement joins TRBV27 to TRBJ2-3; D is uncertain. V was cut by 0 bases and J by 0 bases, with 13 bases left in between. The CDR3 totals 17 residues. In germline, CDR1 is MNHEY, CDR2 SMNVEV (reference sequence). CDR3 amino acids: CASSLSIPPVSTDTQYF. CDR3 nucleotide sequence: TGTGCCAGCAGTTTATCGATCCCCCCAGTGAGCACAGATACGCAGTATTTT.